The next 26 T cell receptor beta chains were all read from a single sample in a study of early T cells in non-severe SARS-CoV-2 infection. Using its own MiXCR run on the 5' RACE reads, TCRdb lists one record per CDR3 protein. The sample contains over 75,000 distinct CDR3 sequences, more than 12% of which appear only once. The sequenced material came from whole blood. These receptor sequences come from an adult who was a healthcare worker with PCR-confirmed SARS-CoV-2 infection or an uninfected control (not recorded which).

The chain combines TRBV4-3 with TRBJ2-4, with D unresolved. In germline, CDR1 is LGHNA, CDR2 YSLEER. The germline V and J ends were trimmed by 0 bases and 8 bases, with 8 bases remaining between them. The CDR3 is 13 residues long. CDR3 region: CASSQDPRDIQYF. The CDR3 coding sequence is TGCGCCAGCAGCCAAGACCCCCGGGACATTCAGTACTTC.

The chain employs TRBV6-5 and TRBJ2-7; D is possibly TRBD2 (6 bases). Per germline, CDR1 MNHEY and CDR2 SVGAGI. V dropped 6 bases and J dropped 7 bases, with 16 bases sitting between them. This CDR3 is built from 13 residues. As DNA, the CDR3 is TGTGCCAGCAGCTCTGGACGTGGGAGGGAGCAGTACTTC. It is translated as CASSSGRGREQYF.

This clonotype was counted between two and nine times. The chain links TRBV28 to TRBJ1-5; 7 positions agree with TRBD1. V was clipped by 5 bases and J by 3 bases; unmatched bases: 7. In germline, CDR1 is MDHEN, CDR2 SYDVKM. The CDR3 totals 15 residues. The DNA for the CDR3 is TGTGCCAGCAGTAATACAGGGGTTTCCAATCAGCCCCAGCATTTT. It encodes CASSNTGVSNQPQHF.

The chain carries TRBV30 and TRBJ2-3; TRBD2 matches 7 bases. The germline V gene has CDR1 GTSNPN and CDR2 SVGIG (reference sequence). This CDR3 has 14 amino acids. The trim removed 2 bases at V and 5 bases at J, leaving 7 bases unmatched. The CDR3 bases are TGTGCCTGGAGTATGAGACTAGCTGGAGATACGCAGTATTTT. Translated: CAWSMRLAGDTQYF.

This clonotype was picked up many times. The chain has TRBV12-3 or TRBV12-4 and TRBJ1-5; possible D gene TRBD1, 6 bases. Trimming removed 3 bases at V and 12 bases at J, with 18 bases between. This CDR3 comprises 14 residues. CDR3 loop: CASSFSEGGRFQHF. CDR3 in DNA: TGTGCCAGCAGTTTCTCAGAGGGGGGTAGGTTCCAGCATTTT.

This clonotype was counted a few times. V usage is TRBV7-9 and J usage is TRBJ2-2; TRBD2 matches 11 bases. The trim removed 3 bases at V and 5 bases at J, leaving 2 bases unmatched. The CDR3 consists of 15 residues. Germline V gene sequence: CDR1 SEHNR, CDR2 FQNEAQ (reference sequence). This chain's CDR3 is CASSFTSGSTGELFF. CDR3 nucleotides: TGTGCCAGCAGCTTTACTAGCGGGAGTACCGGGGAGCTGTTTTTT.

The sample holds a few counts of this clonotype. The chain joins TRBV4-2 to TRBJ2-1; D might be TRBD1 or TRBD2, each matching 5 bases. V was cut by 0 bases and J by 7 bases, with 19 bases left in between. This CDR3 spans 17 amino acids. Looked up from germline, CDR1 is LGHNA and CDR2 is YNFKEQ. For the CDR3, the DNA is TGTGCCAGCAGCCAAGACCAGGGACGTAGGGCCGGTAATGAGCAGTTCTTC. Residues: CASSQDQGRRAGNEQFF.

The chain joins TRBV24-1 to TRBJ1-1; no definite D call. There are 12 residues in the CDR3. The ends were cut back, 0 bases at V and 12 bases at J, with 10 bases in the middle. The germline CDR1 and CDR2 sequences are KGHDR and SFDVKD. The DNA for the CDR3 is TGTGCCACCAGTGATTTGGAACGGGGAACTTTCTTT. Amino acids: CATSDLERGTFF.

The V call is TRBV6-5, the J call TRBJ2-4, with D possibly matching TRBD1 (6 bases). CDR1 and CDR2 from the germline V gene are MNHEY and SVGAGI. V lost 5 bases and J 2 bases, leaving 10 bases between the germline ends. This CDR3 is built from 14 residues. The chain's CDR3 is CASSHGTSKNIQYF. CDR3 DNA sequence: TGTGCCAGCAGTCACGGGACATCCAAAAACATTCAGTACTTC.

This clonotype was found many times. The rearrangement uses TRBV29-1 and TRBJ2-7, with D hard to call. The ends were cut back, 6 bases at V and 3 bases at J, with 12 bases in the middle. Germline V gene data show CDR1 as SQVTM and CDR2 as ANQGSEA. The CDR3 contains 12 residues. The CDR3 here is CSVSGRFYEQYF. CDR3 sequence (DNA): TGCAGCGTCTCCGGACGCTTCTACGAGCAGTACTTC.

The CDR3 region is CASSEVQRGGDQPQHF. CDR3 sequence (DNA): TGTGCCAGCAGTGAAGTTCAGCGGGGGGGCGATCAGCCCCAGCATTTT. The chain carries TRBV6-1 and TRBJ1-5; a weak D match, TRBD1 (6 bases). Germline V lookup: CDR1 MNHNS, CDR2 SASEGT. The V gene lost 1 base and the J gene lost 5 bases, with 15 bases spanning the gap. The CDR3 sequence is 16 residues long.

The rearrangement uses TRBV11-3 and TRBJ2-4; 7 nucleotides line up with TRBD1. With V trimmed by 9 bases and J by 0 bases, 14 bases remained unmatched. The CDR3 consists of 17 residues. Germline assignment: CDR1 SGHNT and CDR2 YENEEA. CDR3 DNA sequence: TGTGCCAGAACCGGGACAGACCTCGGGGTAGCCAAAAACATTCAGTACTTC. It yields the protein CARTGTDLGVAKNIQYF.

The V and J genes are TRBV7-6 and TRBJ2-7; 9 bases align to TRBD1. V shed 0 bases and J 4 bases; nucleotides not matched to a gene: 13. The germline V gene encodes CDR1 SGHVS and CDR2 FNYEAQ. This CDR3 is built from 18 residues. The CDR3 reads CASSLAPPGTGRWYEQYF. CDR3 coding DNA: TGTGCCAGCAGCTTAGCCCCTCCCGGGACAGGGAGATGGTACGAGCAGTACTTC.

There are a few counts of this clonotype. The V gene is TRBV7-8, the J gene TRBJ1-1, with 8 bases lining up with TRBD1. Germline loops: CDR1 SGHVS, CDR2 FQNEAQ. The CDR3 spans 13 residues. J lost 5 bases, V lost 3 bases, and 2 bases had no gene match. CDR3 residues: CASSLTGETEAFF. Here the CDR3 DNA reads TGTGCCAGCAGCTTGACAGGGGAAACTGAAGCTTTCTTT.

The V call is TRBV30, the J call TRBJ2-1; tentative D call: TRBD2 (6 bases). In germline, CDR1 is GTSNPN, CDR2 SVGIG (reference sequence). The ends were cut back, 3 bases at V and 6 bases at J, with 15 bases in the middle. This CDR3 region has 14 residues. The CDR3: CAWSAGTGLNEQFF. The DNA of the CDR3 is TGTGCCTGGAGCGCCGGGACTGGACTCAATGAGCAGTTCTTC.

The CDR3 DNA reads as TGTGCCAGCAGTTCCCCTTCCCGGGCCAAAAACATTCAGTACTTC. It encodes CASSSPSRAKNIQYF. The chain has TRBV6-2 or TRBV6-3 and TRBJ2-4; no clear D gene. The germline V gene has CDR1 MNHEY and CDR2 SVGEGT. Deletions cut 4 bases from V and 1 base from J, with 11 bases between. The CDR3 runs 15 residues.

J is TRBJ2-7 and V is TRBV29-1; no firm D call. The CDR3 runs 11 residues. Between the trimmed V and J ends, which lost 6 bases and 2 bases, there was a span of 8 bases. Germline loops: CDR1 SQVTM, CDR2 ANQGSEA. This CDR3 reads CSVPSPYEQYF. The CDR3 DNA sequence: TGCAGCGTCCCCTCCCCCTACGAGCAGTACTTC.

This sequence joins TRBV7-2 and TRBJ2-3; D call uncertain. The germline CDR1 and CDR2 sequences are SGHTA and FQGNSA. This CDR3 is 11 amino acids long. V lost 2 bases to trimming and J lost 8 bases, with 5 bases between them. The CDR3 DNA reads TGTGCCAGCAGCTTATTGGGTACGCAGTATTTT. This codes for CASSLLGTQYF.

This clonotype was picked up a small number of times. The chain uses TRBV7-2 and TRBJ1-1, with 10 bases that match TRBD1. This CDR3 contains 15 residues. V shed 2 bases and J 8 bases; nucleotides not matched to a gene: 8. CDR1 and CDR2 (germline): SGHTA, FQGNSA. The CDR3 spells CASSLIPGTGAEAFF. For the CDR3, the DNA is TGTGCCAGCAGCTTAATCCCCGGGACAGGGGCGGAAGCTTTCTTT.

This clonotype has more than one count but fewer than ten. V is TRBV15 and J is TRBJ2-1; D possibly corresponds to TRBD2 (6 bases). The CDR3 consists of 14 residues. V lost 0 bases and J 4 bases, leaving 7 bases between the germline ends. The germline V gene has CDR1 LNHNV and CDR2 YYDKDF (reference sequence). CDR3 sequence (DNA): TGTGCCACCAGCAGAGAACGGGAGTACAATGAGCAGTTCTTC. Protein sequence: CATSREREYNEQFF. Combining the CDR3 with reference TRBV15 and TRBJ2-1 gives the whole variable domain DAMVIQNPRYQVTQFGKPVTLSCSQTLNHNVMYWYQQKSSQAPKLLFHYYDKDFNNEADTPDNFQSRRPNTSFCFLDIRSPGLGDTAMYLCATSREREYNEQFFGPGTRLTVL.

The chain is built from TRBV28 and TRBJ2-7; TRBD2 matches at 7 bases. From germline, CDR1 is MDHEN and CDR2 SYDVKM. V was pared by 2 bases and J by 2 bases, with 6 bases of the junction left unmatched. The CDR3 sequence is 15 residues long. The CDR3 coding sequence is TGTGCCAGCAGTTTACTCCGGGAGGAAGCCTACGAGCAGTACTTC. Protein: CASSLLREEAYEQYF.

The table lists this clonotype with a few counts. This chain links TRBV12-3 or TRBV12-4 with TRBJ2-5; D not certain. This CDR3 is built from 12 residues. Trimming left V 3 bases short and J 5 bases short, with 7 bases between. In nucleotides, the CDR3 is TGTGCCAGCAGTTTTTCACGGGAGACCCAGTACTTC. Encoded protein: CASSFSRETQYF.

The chain combines TRBV21-1 with TRBJ2-4; the table's D call, TRBD2, was not checked against the DNA. TRBV21-1 is deemed a pseudogene. The CDR3 contains 16 residues. CDR3 sequence: CASSVLAGDAKNIQYF. CDR3 in DNA: TGTGCCAGCAGCGTACTAGCGGGAGACGCCAAAAACATTCAGTACTTC.

The chain combines TRBV6-5 with TRBJ1-4, with D hard to call. This CDR3 region has 14 residues. Germline CDR1 is MNHEY and CDR2 is SVGAGI. Trimming pared 0 bases from V and 0 bases from J, leaving 2 bases between. CDR3 amino acids: CASSYSPTNEKLFF. The CDR3 DNA follows: TGTGCCAGCAGTTACTCTCCAACTAATGAAAAACTGTTTTTT.

The genes are TRBV29-1 and TRBJ2-3; perhaps D is TRBD1 or TRBD2 (5 bases each). V lost 4 bases and J 4 bases, leaving 27 bases between the germline ends. Germline V lookup: CDR1 SQVTM, CDR2 ANQGSEA. The CDR3 has 18 residues. Here the CDR3 DNA reads TGCAGCGTTGCCAGCCCCCTTACTATGGGGGAGAATCCAGATACGCAGTATTTT. Amino acids: CSVASPLTMGENPDTQYF.

This chain connects TRBV4-1 to TRBJ1-5, with D tentatively TRBD1 (5 bases). The V end lost 1 base, the J end lost 4 bases, and 11 bases lay between the germline ends. Looked up from germline, CDR1 is MGHRA and CDR2 is YSYEKL. There are 15 residues in the CDR3. CDR3 in DNA: TGCGCCAGCAGCCAAGTCGGGACCTCGAATCAGCCCCAGCATTTT. Encoded protein: CASSQVGTSNQPQHF.